The T cell receptor beta chain described here comes from a study of identical twins' blood T cells. Each TCR cDNA library carried sample-specific barcodes on both ends. TCRdb reanalysed the 5' RACE reads using MiXCR and keeps one entry per CDR3 protein. The sample has 300,000 to 400,000 distinct CDR3 sequences; 25% to 35% are singletons. General observations from the study: Shared CDR3 clonotype counts between two donors mainly tracked the product of their cloneset sizes, twins included.

This CDR3 region has 14 residues. The germline V gene has CDR1 ENHRY and CDR2 SYGVKD. V lost 6 bases to trimming and J lost 4 bases; unmatched junction nucleotides: 8. Three pairs of healthy female monozygous twins were the donors. Likely shared infections and vaccines: all three twin pairs were reared together. A remark on this clonotype: What it recognizes is unknown.

This receptor was taken from a woman aged 18 to 55 in good health. The specimen was PBMCs. This chain links TRBV10-3 with TRBJ2-7; 8 bases agree with TRBD1. In DNA form, the CDR3 reads TGTGCCATCAGGAAGACAGGGGAAGGATACGAGCAGTACTTC. Translating gives CAIRKTGEGYEQYF.